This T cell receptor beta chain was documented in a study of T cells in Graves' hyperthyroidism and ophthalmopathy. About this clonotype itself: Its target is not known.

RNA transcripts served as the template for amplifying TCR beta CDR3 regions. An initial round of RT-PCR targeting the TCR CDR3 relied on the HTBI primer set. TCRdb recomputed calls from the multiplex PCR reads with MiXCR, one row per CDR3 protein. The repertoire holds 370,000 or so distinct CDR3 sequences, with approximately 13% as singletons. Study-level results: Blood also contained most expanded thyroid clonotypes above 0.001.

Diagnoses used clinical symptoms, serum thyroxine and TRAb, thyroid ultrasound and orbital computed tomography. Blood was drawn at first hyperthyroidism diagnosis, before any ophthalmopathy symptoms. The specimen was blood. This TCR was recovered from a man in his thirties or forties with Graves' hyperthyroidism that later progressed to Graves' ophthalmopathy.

This CDR3 reads CASSLGQGPGYGYTF. CDR3 bases: TGTGCCAGCAGCTTGGGACAGGGGCCCGGCTATGGCTACACCTTC. This rearrangement joins TRBV5-4 to TRBJ1-2; TRBD1 aligns across 8 bases. J gave up 4 bases and V 0 bases, and 5 bases lay outside the gene matches. Germline CDR1 SGHNT, CDR2 YYREEE (reference sequence). This CDR3 region has 15 residues.